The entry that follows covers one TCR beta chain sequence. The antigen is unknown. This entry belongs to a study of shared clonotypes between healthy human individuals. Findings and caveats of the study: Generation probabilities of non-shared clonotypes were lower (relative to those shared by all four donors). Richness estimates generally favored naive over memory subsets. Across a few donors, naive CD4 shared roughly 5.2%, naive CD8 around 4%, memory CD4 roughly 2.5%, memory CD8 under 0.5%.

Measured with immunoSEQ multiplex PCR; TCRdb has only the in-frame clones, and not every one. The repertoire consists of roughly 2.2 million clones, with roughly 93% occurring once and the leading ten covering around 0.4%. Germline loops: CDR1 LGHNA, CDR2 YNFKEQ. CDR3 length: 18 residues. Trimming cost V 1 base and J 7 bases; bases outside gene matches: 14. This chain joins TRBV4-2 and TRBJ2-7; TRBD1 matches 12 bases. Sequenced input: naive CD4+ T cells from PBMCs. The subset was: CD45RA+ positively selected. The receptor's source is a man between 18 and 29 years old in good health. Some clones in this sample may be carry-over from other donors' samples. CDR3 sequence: CASSQGAGTGGVWGEQYF. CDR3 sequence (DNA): TGTGCCAGCAGCCAAGGGGCCGGGACAGGGGGCGTCTGGGGGGAGCAGTACTTC.